This T cell receptor beta chain was retrieved from a study of T cell repertoires in cytomegalovirus infection. The V and J ends lost 5 bases and 4 bases respectively, with 17 bases between them. In germline, CDR1 is SEHNR, CDR2 FQNEAQ (reference sequence). CDR3 length equals 16 residues. This clonotype was picked up a small number of times. Its cognate antigen is unknown. Each CDR3 protein is one row after TCRdb ran MiXCR on the reads. In the table there are under 95,000 distinct CDR3 sequences, about half of which are singletons. The specimen was CD8+ T cells from cultured PBMCs, collected from culture after CMV antigen stimulation. The chain is built from TRBV7-9 and TRBJ2-2; D possibly uses TRBD1 or TRBD2 (5 bases each). The receptor comes from a human donor in good health (CMV status not recorded). Some clones in this sample may be carry-over from other donors' samples. CDR3 in DNA: TGTGCCAGCAGCCACCGGGACCCCCCAAGCACCGGGGAGCTGTTTTTT. This sequence encodes CASSHRDPPSTGELFF.